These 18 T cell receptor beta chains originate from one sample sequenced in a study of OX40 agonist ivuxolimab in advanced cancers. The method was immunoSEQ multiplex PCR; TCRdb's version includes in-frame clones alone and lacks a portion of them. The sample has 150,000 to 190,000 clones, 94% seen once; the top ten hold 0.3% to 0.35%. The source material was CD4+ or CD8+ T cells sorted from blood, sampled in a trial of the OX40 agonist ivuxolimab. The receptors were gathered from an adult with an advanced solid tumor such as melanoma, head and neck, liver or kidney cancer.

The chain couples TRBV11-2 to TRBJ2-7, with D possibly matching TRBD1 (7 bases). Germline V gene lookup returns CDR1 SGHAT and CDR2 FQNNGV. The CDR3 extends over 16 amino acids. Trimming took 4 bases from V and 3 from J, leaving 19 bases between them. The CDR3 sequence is CASSSWKVQGGYEQYF. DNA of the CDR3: TGTGCCAGCAGCTCATGGAAGGTGCAGGGGGGCTACGAGCAGTACTTC.

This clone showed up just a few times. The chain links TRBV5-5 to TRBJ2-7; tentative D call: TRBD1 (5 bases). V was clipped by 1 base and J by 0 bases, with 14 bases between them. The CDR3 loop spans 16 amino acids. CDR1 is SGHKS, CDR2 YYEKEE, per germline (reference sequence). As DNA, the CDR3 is TGTGCCAGCAGCTTGCTTGGCAGGGCCCACTCCTACGAGCAGTACTTC. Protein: CASSLLGRAHSYEQYF.

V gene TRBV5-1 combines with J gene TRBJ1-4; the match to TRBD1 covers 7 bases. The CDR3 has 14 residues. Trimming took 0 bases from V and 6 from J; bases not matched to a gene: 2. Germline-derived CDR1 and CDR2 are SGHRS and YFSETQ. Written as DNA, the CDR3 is TGCGCCAGCAGCTTGGACAGGGGCCATGAAAAACTGTTTTTT. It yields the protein CASSLDRGHEKLFF.

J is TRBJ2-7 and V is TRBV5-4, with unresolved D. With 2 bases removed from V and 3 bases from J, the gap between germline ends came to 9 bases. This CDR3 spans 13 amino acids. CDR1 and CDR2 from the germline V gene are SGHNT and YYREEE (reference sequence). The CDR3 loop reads CASSFPDRYEQYF. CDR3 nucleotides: TGTGCCAGCAGCTTCCCGGATCGCTACGAGCAGTACTTC.

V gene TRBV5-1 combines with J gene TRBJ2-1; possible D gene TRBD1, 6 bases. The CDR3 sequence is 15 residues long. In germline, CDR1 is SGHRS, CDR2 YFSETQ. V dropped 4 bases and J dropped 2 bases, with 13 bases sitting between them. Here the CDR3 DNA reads TGCGCCAGCAGCCTGGACGGGACACCCTACAATGAGCAGTTCTTC. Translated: CASSLDGTPYNEQFF.

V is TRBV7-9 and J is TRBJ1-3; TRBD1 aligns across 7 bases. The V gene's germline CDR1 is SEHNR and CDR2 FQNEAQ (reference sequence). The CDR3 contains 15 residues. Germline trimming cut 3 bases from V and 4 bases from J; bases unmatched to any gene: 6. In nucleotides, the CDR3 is TGTGCCAGCAGCTTCGGTACGACAGGGGGAAACACCATATATTTT. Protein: CASSFGTTGGNTIYF.

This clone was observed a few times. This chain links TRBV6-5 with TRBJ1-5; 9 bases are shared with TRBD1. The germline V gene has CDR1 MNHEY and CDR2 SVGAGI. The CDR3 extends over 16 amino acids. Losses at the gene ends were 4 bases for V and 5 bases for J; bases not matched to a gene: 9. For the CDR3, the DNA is TGTGCCAGCAGTTCACAGGGGGCCCTGGGCGATCAGCCCCAGCATTTT. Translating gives CASSSQGALGDQPQHF.

CDR3 sequence reads: CASTRTVGNTIYF. The CDR3 coding sequence is TGTGCCAGCACGCGAACAGTTGGAAACACCATATATTTT. This rearrangement joins TRBV9 to TRBJ1-3, with D unresolved. Germline-derived CDR1 and CDR2 are SGDLS and YYNGEE. Trimming pared 6 bases from V and 3 bases from J, leaving 10 bases between. This CDR3 spans 13 amino acids.

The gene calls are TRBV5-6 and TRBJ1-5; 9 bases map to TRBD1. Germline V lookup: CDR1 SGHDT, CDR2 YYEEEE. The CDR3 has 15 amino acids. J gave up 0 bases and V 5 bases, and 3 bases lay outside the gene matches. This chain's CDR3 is CASRQGQGSNQPQHF. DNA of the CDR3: TGTGCCAGCAGACAGGGACAGGGTAGCAATCAGCCCCAGCATTTT.

The DNA for the CDR3 is TGTGCCAGCAGAGTTGGAGGGGGCACAGATACGCAGTATTTT. Translation gives CASRVGGGTDTQYF. This chain joins TRBV7-2 and TRBJ2-3; a possible D gene is TRBD2 (6 bases). CDR3 length: 14 residues. CDR1 is SGHTA, CDR2 FQGNSA, per germline. Between the trimmed V and J ends, which lost 6 bases and 1 base, there was a span of 11 bases.

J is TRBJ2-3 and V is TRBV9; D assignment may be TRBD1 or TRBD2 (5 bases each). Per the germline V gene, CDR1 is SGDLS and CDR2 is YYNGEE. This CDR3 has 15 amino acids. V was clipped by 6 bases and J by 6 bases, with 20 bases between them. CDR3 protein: CASTLRGEEPDTQYF. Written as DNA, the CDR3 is TGTGCCAGCACCCTGCGAGGGGAAGAACCGGATACGCAGTATTTT.

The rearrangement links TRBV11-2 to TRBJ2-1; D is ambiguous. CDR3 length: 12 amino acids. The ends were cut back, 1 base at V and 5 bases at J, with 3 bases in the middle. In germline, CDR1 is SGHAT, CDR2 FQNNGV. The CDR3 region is CASSLVHNEQFF. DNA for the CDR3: TGTGCCAGCAGCTTAGTGCACAATGAGCAGTTCTTC. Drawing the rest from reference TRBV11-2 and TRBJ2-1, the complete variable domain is EAGVAQSPRYKIIEKRQSVAFWCNPISGHATLYWYQQILGQGPKLLIQFQNNGVVDDSQLPKDRFSAERLKGVDSTLKIQPAKLEDSAVYLCASSLVHNEQFFGPGTRLTVL.

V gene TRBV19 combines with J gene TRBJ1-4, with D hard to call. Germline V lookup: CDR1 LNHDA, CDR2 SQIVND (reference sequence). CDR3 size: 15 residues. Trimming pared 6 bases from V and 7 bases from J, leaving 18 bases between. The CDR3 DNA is TGTGCCAGTAGGGGAAAGTCCAAAAAGGCTGAAAAACTGTTTTTT. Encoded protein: CASRGKSKKAEKLFF. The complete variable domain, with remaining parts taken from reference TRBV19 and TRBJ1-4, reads DGGITQSPKYLFRKEGQNVTLSCEQNLNHDAMYWYRQDPGQGLRLIYYSQIVNDFQKGDIAEGYSVSREKKESFPLTVTSAQKNPTAFYLCASRGKSKKAEKLFFGSGTQLSVL.

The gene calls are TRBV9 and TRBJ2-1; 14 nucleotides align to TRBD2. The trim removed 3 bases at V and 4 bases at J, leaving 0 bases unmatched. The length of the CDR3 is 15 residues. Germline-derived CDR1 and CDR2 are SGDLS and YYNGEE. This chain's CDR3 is CASSGLAGGYNEQFF. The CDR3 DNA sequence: TGTGCCAGCAGCGGACTAGCGGGGGGGTACAATGAGCAGTTCTTC.

CDR3 residues: CASSLHGGWYEQYF. CDR3 DNA: TGTGCCAGCAGCTTACATGGGGGCTGGTACGAGCAGTACTTC. This rearrangement joins TRBV7-3 to TRBJ2-7; a possible D gene is TRBD1 (6 bases). V lost 2 bases, J lost 4 bases, and 12 bases lay in between. The CDR3 has 14 residues. The germline CDR1 and CDR2 sequences are SGHTA and FQGTGA.

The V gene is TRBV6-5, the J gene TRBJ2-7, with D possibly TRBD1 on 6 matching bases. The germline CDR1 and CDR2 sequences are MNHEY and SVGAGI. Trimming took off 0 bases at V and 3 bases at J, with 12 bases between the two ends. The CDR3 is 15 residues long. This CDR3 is CASSYSAGDLYEQYF. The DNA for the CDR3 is TGTGCCAGCAGTTACTCGGCAGGGGATCTCTACGAGCAGTACTTC.

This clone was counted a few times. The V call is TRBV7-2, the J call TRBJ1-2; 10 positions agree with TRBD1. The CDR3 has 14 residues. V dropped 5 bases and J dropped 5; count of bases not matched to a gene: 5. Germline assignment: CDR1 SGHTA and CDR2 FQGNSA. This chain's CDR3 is CASSPDRGYYGYTF. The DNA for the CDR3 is TGTGCCAGCAGCCCGGACAGGGGGTATTATGGCTACACCTTC.

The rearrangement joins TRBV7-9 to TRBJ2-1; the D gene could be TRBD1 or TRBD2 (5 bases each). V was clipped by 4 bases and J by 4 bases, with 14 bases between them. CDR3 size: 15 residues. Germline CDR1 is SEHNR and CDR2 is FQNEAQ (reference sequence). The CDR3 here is CASSSQVGAYNEQFF. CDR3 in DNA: TGTGCCAGCAGCTCCCAGGTCGGGGCATACAATGAGCAGTTCTTC. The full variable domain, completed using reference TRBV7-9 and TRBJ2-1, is DTGVSQNPRHKITKRGQNVTFRCDPISEHNRLYWYRQTLGQGPEFLTYFQNEAQLEKSRLLSDRFSAERPKGSFSTLEIQRTEQGDSAMYLCASSSQVGAYNEQFFGPGTRLTVL.